One sample yielded the 17 T cell receptor beta chains listed below, sequenced in a study of T cell repertoires in cytomegalovirus infection. TCRdb reprocessed the reads with MiXCR, giving one entry per CDR3 protein. This table holds 200,000 to 250,000 distinct CDR3 sequences, less than 50% found once. These receptors' antigens are unknown. The specimen comprised CD8+ T cells from cultured PBMCs, sampled from culture after CMV antigen stimulation. The source is a human donor in good health (CMV status not recorded). Some clones in this sample may be carry-over from other donors' samples.

The chain joins TRBV20-1 to TRBJ2-1, with D perhaps being TRBD1 or TRBD2 (5 bases each). V lost 5 bases to trimming and J lost 1 base, with 15 bases between them. Germline CDR1 DFQATT, CDR2 SNEGSKA (reference sequence). The CDR3 covers 15 residues. This CDR3 reads CSAGSGTASYNEQFF. CDR3 in DNA: TGCAGTGCTGGATCCGGGACCGCATCCTACAATGAGCAGTTCTTC.

This clonotype showed up just a few times. The CDR3: CASSSLQGTTWNSPLHF. The CDR3 DNA sequence: TGTGCCAGCAGTTCTCTACAGGGGACCACGTGGAATTCACCCCTCCACTTT. J is TRBJ1-6 and V is TRBV27, with 7 nucleotides matching TRBD1. Germline values: CDR1 MNHEY, CDR2 SMNVEV (reference sequence). There are 17 residues in the CDR3. Germline trimming cut 4 bases from V and 7 bases from J; bases unmatched to any gene: 13.

The chain joins TRBV9 to TRBJ2-1; 10 bases match TRBD1. V was clipped by 3 bases and J by 8 bases; unmatched bases: 5. The CDR3 has 14 amino acids. Per the germline V gene, CDR1 is SGDLS and CDR2 is YYNGEE. CDR3 sequence: CASSGGQGSHEQFF. The CDR3 DNA reads as TGTGCCAGCAGCGGGGGACAGGGGTCCCATGAGCAGTTCTTC.

The chain recombines TRBV25-1 with TRBJ2-5; possible D gene TRBD2, 5 bases. The germline V gene has CDR1 MGHDK and CDR2 SYGVNS. The CDR3 is made up of 13 amino acids. Trimming removed 3 bases at V and 4 bases at J, with 9 bases between. CDR3 DNA: TGTGCCAGCAGTGACCCCGGAGGAGAGACCCAGTACTTC. This codes for CASSDPGGETQYF.

DNA for the CDR3: TGTGCCAGCAGCTCCTCCTTGGACAATCAGCCCCAGCATTTT. Translation: CASSSSLDNQPQHF. The chain recombines TRBV7-9 with TRBJ1-5; D uncertain. Trimming left V 4 bases short and J 3 bases short, with 10 bases between. The CDR3 loop spans 14 amino acids. From germline, CDR1 is SEHNR and CDR2 FQNEAQ (reference sequence).

With regard to this clonotype: A read error may produce the germline difference seen at one junction end. The rearrangement links TRBV24-1 to TRBJ2-1; 13 nucleotides match TRBD2. Germline V gene lookup returns CDR1 KGHDR and CDR2 SFDVKD. This CDR3 spans 21 amino acids. Here the CDR3 DNA reads TGTGCCACCAGTGCAGGGACAGACAGAACTAGCGGGAGGGCCCGCTACGATGAGCAGTTCTTC. The encoded protein is CATSAGTDRTSGRARYDEQFF.

The J gene is TRBJ2-1, the V gene TRBV7-8, with a possible D match to TRBD1 (7 bases). Looked up from germline, CDR1 is SGHVS and CDR2 is FQNEAQ. Between the trimmed V and J ends, which lost 6 bases and 8 bases, there was a span of 38 bases. The CDR3 consists of 21 residues. CDR3 amino acids: CASRPRVRDRPRRGPADEQFF. The CDR3 bases are TGTGCCAGCAGGCCCCGGGTGCGGGACAGACCAAGACGTGGGCCGGCCGATGAGCAGTTCTTC.

This clonotype has a handful of counts. This rearrangement joins TRBV27 to TRBJ1-5; no reliable D call. Trimming cost V 5 bases and J 4 bases, with 15 bases left between them. Germline V gene data show CDR1 as MNHEY and CDR2 as SMNVEV (reference sequence). The CDR3 spans 15 residues. As DNA, the CDR3 is TGTGCCAGCAGTCCCTGGAGGGAGACGAATCAGCCCCAGCATTTT. Translated: CASSPWRETNQPQHF.

This clonotype was seen only a few times. The gene calls are TRBV29-1 and TRBJ2-7; D uncertain. V was clipped by 4 bases and J by 5 bases, with 9 bases between them. The CDR3 runs to 11 residues. CDR1 is SQVTM and CDR2 is ANQGSEA in the germline V gene. CDR3: CSVAGRNEQYF. CDR3 bases: TGCAGCGTTGCCGGCCGAAACGAGCAGTACTTC.

The V and J genes are TRBV7-9 and TRBJ2-2; possibly TRBD2 for D (5 bases). Between the trimmed V and J ends, which lost 5 bases and 5 bases, there was a span of 9 bases. The germline V gene has CDR1 SEHNR and CDR2 FQNEAQ (reference sequence). This CDR3 has 13 residues. The CDR3 nucleotides are TGTGCCAGCAGCCGGGGAGTAACCGGGGAGCTGTTTTTT. Its translation: CASSRGVTGELFF.

A remark on this clonotype: Germline is not matched at one junction end, which may reflect a read error. The chain links TRBV27 to TRBJ2-7, with TRBD1 identical over 8 bases. CDR1 is MNHEY, CDR2 SMNVEV, per germline (reference sequence). The CDR3 is 12 amino acids. This CDR3 reads CASSPNGQGISF. The CDR3 nucleotides read TGTGCCAGCAGCCCTAACGGACAGGGAATCTCCTTC.

This clonotype was detected ten times or more. As DNA, the CDR3 is TGTGCCAGCAGCGCCCGCGGGGTTACCTACGAGCAGTACTTC. Encoded protein: CASSARGVTYEQYF. This sequence joins TRBV7-6 and TRBJ2-7; D is possibly TRBD2 (6 bases). CDR1 is SGHVS, CDR2 FNYEAQ, per germline. V was cut by 5 bases and J by 2 bases, with 13 bases left in between. This CDR3 contains 14 residues.

Only a few counts were recorded for this clonotype. CDR3 DNA: TGTGCCAGCAGTTACTCCGGGCCCTGGGATGAGCAGTTCTTC. It specifies CASSYSGPWDEQFF. The rearrangement joins TRBV6-5 to TRBJ2-1; D unresolved. The length of the CDR3 is 14 residues. Germline V lookup: CDR1 MNHEY, CDR2 SVGAGI. The ends were cut back, 0 bases at V and 8 bases at J, with 11 bases in the middle.

This clonotype was seen ten or more times. The V gene is TRBV12-3 or TRBV12-4, the J gene TRBJ2-5; D possibly corresponds to TRBD2 (6 bases). There are 14 residues in the CDR3. The V and J ends lost 8 bases and 2 bases respectively, with 15 bases between them. The CDR3 DNA sequence: TGTGCCAGCTCAACTGGGGGGAGGCAAGAGACCCAGTACTTC. Translated, it gives CASSTGGRQETQYF.

The rearrangement uses TRBV12-3 or TRBV12-4 and TRBJ2-7, with 9 nucleotides matching TRBD1. The CDR3 is made up of 15 amino acids. J gave up 3 bases and V 6 bases, and 9 bases lay outside the gene matches. CDR3 coding DNA: TGTGCCAGCAGCCCACAACAGGGGGCTAGCTACGAGCAGTACTTC. It specifies CASSPQQGASYEQYF.

The V call is TRBV28, the J call TRBJ1-5, with 7 bases aligning to TRBD1. The CDR3 is made up of 17 amino acids. The germline CDR1 and CDR2 sequences are MDHEN and SYDVKM. V was clipped by 8 bases and J by 0 bases; unmatched bases: 13. The CDR3 here is CASQPGQPDYSNQPQHF. The CDR3 DNA sequence: TGTGCCAGCCAACCGGGACAGCCGGACTATAGCAATCAGCCCCAGCATTTT.

This chain connects TRBV28 to TRBJ2-7; D unclear. This CDR3 contains 15 residues. The V and J ends lost 9 bases and 7 bases respectively, with 25 bases between them. Germline V gene data show CDR1 as MDHEN and CDR2 as SYDVKM. As DNA, the CDR3 is TGTGCCAGAACTAAGCTCGGCGCCCGTCTCGGAGAGCAGTACTTC. Residues: CARTKLGARLGEQYF.